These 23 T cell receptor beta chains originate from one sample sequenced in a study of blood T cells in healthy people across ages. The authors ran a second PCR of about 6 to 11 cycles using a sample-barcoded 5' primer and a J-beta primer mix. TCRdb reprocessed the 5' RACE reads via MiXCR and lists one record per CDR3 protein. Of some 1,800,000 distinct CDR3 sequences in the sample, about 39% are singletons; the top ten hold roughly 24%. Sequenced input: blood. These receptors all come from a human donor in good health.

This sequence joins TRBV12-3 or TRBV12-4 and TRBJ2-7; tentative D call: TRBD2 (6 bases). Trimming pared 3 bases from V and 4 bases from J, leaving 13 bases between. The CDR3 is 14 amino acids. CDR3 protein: CASSFGFGGYEQYF. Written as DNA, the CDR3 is TGTGCCAGCAGTTTTGGGTTCGGGGGATACGAGCAGTACTTC.

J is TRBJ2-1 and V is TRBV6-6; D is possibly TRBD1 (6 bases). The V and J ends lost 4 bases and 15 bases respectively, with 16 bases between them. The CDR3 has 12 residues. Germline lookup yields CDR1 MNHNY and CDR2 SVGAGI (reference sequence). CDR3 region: CASSSPGQSLFF. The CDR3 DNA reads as TGTGCCAGCAGTTCCCCTGGACAGTCTCTGTTCTTC.

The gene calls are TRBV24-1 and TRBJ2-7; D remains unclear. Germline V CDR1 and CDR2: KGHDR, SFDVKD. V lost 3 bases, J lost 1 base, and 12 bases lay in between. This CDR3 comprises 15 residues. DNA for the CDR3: TGTGCCACCAGTGATACCCTAGGGTCTTCCTACGAGCAGTACTTC. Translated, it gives CATSDTLGSSYEQYF.

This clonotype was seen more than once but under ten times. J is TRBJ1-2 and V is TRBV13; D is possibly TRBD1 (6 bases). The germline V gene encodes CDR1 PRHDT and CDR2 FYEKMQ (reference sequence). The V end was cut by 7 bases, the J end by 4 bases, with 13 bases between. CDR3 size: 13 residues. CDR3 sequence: CASTFGQTYGYTF. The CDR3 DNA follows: TGTGCCAGCACCTTCGGACAGACCTATGGCTACACCTTC.

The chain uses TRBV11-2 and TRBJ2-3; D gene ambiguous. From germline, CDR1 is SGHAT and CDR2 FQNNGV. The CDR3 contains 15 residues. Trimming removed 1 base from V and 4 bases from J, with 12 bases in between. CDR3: CASSLGPDRADTQYF. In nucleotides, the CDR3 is TGTGCCAGCAGCTTAGGCCCGGACCGCGCAGATACGCAGTATTTT. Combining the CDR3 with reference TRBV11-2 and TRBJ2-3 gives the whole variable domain EAGVAQSPRYKIIEKRQSVAFWCNPISGHATLYWYQQILGQGPKLLIQFQNNGVVDDSQLPKDRFSAERLKGVDSTLKIQPAKLEDSAVYLCASSLGPDRADTQYFGPGTRLTVL.

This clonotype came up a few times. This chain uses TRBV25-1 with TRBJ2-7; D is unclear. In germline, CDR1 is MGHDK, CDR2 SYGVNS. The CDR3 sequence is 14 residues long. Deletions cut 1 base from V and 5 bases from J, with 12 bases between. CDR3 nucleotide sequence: TGTGCCAGCAGTGAATGGCGGTTCGTAGACGAGCAGTACTTC. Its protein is CASSEWRFVDEQYF.

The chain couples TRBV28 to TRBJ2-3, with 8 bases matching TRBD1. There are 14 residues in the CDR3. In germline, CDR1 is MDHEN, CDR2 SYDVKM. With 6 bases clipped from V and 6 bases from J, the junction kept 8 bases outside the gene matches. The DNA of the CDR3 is TGTGCCAGCAGATCAGGGGGCGCTCAGGATACGCAGTATTTT. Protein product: CASRSGGAQDTQYF.

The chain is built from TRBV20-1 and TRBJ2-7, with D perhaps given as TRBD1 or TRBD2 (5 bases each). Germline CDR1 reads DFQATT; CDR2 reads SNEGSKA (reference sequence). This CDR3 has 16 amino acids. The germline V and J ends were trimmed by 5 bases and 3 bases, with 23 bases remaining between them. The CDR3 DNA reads TGCAGTGCTCGACCCCCGACAGCGGAGGTTCTCTACGAGCAGTACTTC. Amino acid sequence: CSARPPTAEVLYEQYF.

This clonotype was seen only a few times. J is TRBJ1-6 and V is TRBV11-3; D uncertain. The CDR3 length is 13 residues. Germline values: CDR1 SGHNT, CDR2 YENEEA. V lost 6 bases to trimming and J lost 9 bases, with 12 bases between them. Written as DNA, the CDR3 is TGTGCCAGCAGACCTACAGCGAGTTCACCCCTCCACTTT. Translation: CASRPTASSPLHF.

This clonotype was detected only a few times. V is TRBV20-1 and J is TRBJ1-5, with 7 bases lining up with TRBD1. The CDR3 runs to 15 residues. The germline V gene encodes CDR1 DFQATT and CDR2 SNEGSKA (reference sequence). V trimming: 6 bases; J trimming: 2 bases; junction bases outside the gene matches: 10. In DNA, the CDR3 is TGCAGTGCCCTTCGACAGGGATGGGGCAATCAGCCCCAGCATTTT. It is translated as CSALRQGWGNQPQHF.

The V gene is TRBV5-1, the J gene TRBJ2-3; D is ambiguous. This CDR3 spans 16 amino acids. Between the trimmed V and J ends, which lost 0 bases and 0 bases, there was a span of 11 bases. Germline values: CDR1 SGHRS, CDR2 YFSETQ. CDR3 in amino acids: CASSLAPTGSTDTQYF. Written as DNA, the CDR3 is TGCGCCAGCAGCTTGGCTCCGACCGGTAGCACAGATACGCAGTATTTT.

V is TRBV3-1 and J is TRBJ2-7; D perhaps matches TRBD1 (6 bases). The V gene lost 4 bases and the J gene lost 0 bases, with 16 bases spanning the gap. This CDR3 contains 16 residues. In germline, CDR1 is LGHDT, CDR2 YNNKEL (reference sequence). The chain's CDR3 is CASSRFVRDTSYEQYF. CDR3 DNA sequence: TGTGCCAGCAGCCGATTCGTTCGGGACACCTCCTACGAGCAGTACTTC.

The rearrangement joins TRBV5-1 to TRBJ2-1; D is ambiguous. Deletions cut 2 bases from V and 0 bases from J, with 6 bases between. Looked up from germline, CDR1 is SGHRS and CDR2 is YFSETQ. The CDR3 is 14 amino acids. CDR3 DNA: TGCGCCAGCAGCTTCCAGAACTCCTACAATGAGCAGTTCTTC. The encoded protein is CASSFQNSYNEQFF. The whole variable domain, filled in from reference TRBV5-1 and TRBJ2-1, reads KAGVTQTPRYLIKTRGQQVTLSCSPISGHRSVSWYQQTPGQGLQFLFEYFSETQRNKGNFPGRFSGRQFSNSRSEMNVSTLELGDSALYLCASSFQNSYNEQFFGPGTRLTVL.

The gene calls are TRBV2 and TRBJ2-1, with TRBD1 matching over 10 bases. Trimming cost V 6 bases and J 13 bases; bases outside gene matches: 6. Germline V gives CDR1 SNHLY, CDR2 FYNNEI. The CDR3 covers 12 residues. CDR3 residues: CASRDRGETQFF. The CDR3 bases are TGTGCCAGCAGGGACAGGGGGGAGACCCAGTTCTTC.

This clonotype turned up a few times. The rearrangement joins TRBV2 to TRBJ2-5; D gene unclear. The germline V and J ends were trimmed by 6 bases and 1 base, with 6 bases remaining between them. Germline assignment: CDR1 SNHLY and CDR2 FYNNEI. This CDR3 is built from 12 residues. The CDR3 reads CASRVSQETQYF. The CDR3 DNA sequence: TGTGCCAGCAGAGTCAGCCAAGAGACCCAGTACTTC.

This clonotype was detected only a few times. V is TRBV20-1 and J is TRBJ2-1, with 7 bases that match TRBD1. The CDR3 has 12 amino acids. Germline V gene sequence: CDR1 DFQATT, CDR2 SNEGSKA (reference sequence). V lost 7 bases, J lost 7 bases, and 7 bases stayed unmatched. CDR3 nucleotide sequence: TGCAGTGTAGGGGGCATCATGAATGAGCAGTTCTTC. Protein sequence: CSVGGIMNEQFF.

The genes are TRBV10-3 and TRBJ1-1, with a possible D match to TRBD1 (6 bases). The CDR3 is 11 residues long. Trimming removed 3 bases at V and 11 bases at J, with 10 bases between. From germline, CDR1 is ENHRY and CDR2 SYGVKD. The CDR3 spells CAISEGGRAFF. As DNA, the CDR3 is TGTGCCATCAGTGAAGGGGGGAGGGCTTTCTTT.

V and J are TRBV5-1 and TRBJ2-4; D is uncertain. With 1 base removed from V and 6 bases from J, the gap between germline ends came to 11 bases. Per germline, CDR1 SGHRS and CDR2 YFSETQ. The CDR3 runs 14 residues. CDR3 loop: CASSLTRSGNIQYF. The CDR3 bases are TGCGCCAGCAGCTTGACAAGGAGTGGAAACATTCAGTACTTC.

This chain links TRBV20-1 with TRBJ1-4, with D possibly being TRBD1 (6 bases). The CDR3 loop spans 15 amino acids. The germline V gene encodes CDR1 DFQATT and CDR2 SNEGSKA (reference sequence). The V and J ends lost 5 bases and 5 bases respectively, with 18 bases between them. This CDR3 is CSAPDLDRRNEKLFF. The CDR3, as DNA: TGCAGTGCTCCTGACCTAGACAGGAGAAATGAAAAACTGTTTTTT.

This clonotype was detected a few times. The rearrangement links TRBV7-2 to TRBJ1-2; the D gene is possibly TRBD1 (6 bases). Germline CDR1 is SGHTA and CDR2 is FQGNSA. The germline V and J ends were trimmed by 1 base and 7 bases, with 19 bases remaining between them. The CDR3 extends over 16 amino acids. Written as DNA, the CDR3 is TGTGCCAGCAGCTTAGAGCCGATGGGGGCGAGGGGTGGCTACACCTTC. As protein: CASSLEPMGARGGYTF.

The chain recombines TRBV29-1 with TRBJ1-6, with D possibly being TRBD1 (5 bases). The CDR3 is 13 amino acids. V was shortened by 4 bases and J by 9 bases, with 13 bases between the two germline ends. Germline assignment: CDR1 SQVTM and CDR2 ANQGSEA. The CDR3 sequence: CSVAQGASSPLHF. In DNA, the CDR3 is TGCAGCGTTGCCCAGGGTGCGAGTTCACCCCTCCACTTT.

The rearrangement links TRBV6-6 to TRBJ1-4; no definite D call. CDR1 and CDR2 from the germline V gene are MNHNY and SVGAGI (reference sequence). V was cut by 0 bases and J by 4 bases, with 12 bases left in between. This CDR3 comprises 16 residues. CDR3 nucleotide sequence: TGTGCCAGCAGTTACTCACTTAATACCGGTAATGAAAAACTGTTTTTT. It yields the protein CASSYSLNTGNEKLFF.

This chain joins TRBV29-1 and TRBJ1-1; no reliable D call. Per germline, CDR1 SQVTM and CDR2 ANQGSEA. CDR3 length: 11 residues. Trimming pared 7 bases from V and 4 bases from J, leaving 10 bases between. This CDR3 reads CSAVGFTEAFF. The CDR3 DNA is TGCAGCGCCGTGGGGTTCACTGAAGCTTTCTTT.